Listed below are T cell receptor beta chains from one sample, sequenced in a study of T-cell reconstitution after alpha-beta-depleted transplantation in children. One entry per CDR3 protein results from TCRdb running MiXCR on the PCR reads. The sample carries about 980,000 distinct CDR3 sequences, roughly 29% recorded once. The material was PBMCs, mostly from graft donor cells, obtained 360 days after TCRalphabeta/CD19-depleted stem cell transplant. The source of these receptors is a boy less than two years old who had a stem cell transplant for SCID, so the T cells may come from the graft donor. Each CDR3 is given with its conserved first and last residue. D genes are given only for firm matches. The size of a clone is reported for some rows only, either as once, few or many, or as a class for expanded clones.

TRBD1 | TRBJ2-5 | TRBV9 | . | CASSFSGGRKETQYF | TGTGCCAGCAGCTTCTCAGGGGGAAGAAAAGAGACCCAGTACTTC
. | TRBJ2-7 | TRBV11-2 | . | CASSVIYQQYF | TGTGCCAGCAGCGTCATTTACCAGCAGTACTTC
TRBD1 | TRBJ1-2 | TRBV5-1 | . | CASSLGQGVSGYTF | TGCGCCAGCAGCTTGGGACAGGGAGTAAGCGGCTACACCTTC
. | TRBJ2-7 | TRBV7-8 | . | CASSLTEDEQYF | TGTGCCAGCAGCTTAACTGAGGACGAGCAGTACTTC
. | TRBJ2-7 | TRBV9 | . | CASRWGRGVHEQYF | TGTGCCAGCAGATGGGGCAGGGGAGTACACGAGCAGTACTTC
. | TRBJ2-1 | TRBV5-1 | . | CASSPISYNEQFF | TGCGCCAGCAGCCCTATATCCTACAATGAGCAGTTCTTC
. | TRBJ2-1 | TRBV9 | few | CASSVGGQPVYNEQFF | TGTGCCAGCAGCGTAGGGGGGCAGCCCGTCTACAATGAGCAGTTCTTC
. | TRBJ1-1 | TRBV5-1 | many | CASSLSRPVNTEAFF | TGCGCCAGCAGCCTGTCGAGGCCCGTGAACACTGAAGCTTTCTTT
TRBD2 | TRBJ2-2 | TRBV9 | . | CASTTSLAGASTGELFF | TGTGCCAGCACCACCTCCCTAGCGGGGGCGAGCACCGGGGAGCTGTTTTTT
. | TRBJ2-7 | TRBV12-3/TRBV12-4 | . | CASRAIHGSNEQYF | TGTGCCAGCAGAGCTATCCATGGAAGCAACGAGCAGTACTTC
. | TRBJ2-7 | TRBV28 | many | CASSAYGGTARYEQYF | TGTGCCAGCAGTGCTTATGGGGGGACAGCCCGCTACGAGCAGTACTTC
TRBD2 | TRBJ2-3 | TRBV5-1 | few | CASSLMRGDTDTQYF | TGCGCCAGCAGCTTGATGCGGGGGGACACAGATACGCAGTATTTT
TRBD1 | TRBJ2-1 | TRBV7-8 | . | CASSLNPGQGAYNEQFF | TGTGCCAGCAGCTTAAATCCCGGACAGGGGGCTTACAATGAGCAGTTCTTC
. | TRBJ1-3 | TRBV20-1 | few | CSARPGFSGNTIYF | TGCAGTGCTAGGCCCGGGTTCTCTGGAAACACCATATATTTT
. | TRBJ1-2 | TRBV5-5 | . | CASSLNGQTIYGYTF | TGTGCCAGCAGCTTGAACGGACAGACTATCTATGGCTACACCTTC
TRBD1 | TRBJ1-1 | TRBV7-8 | few | CASSTWTGTMNTEAFF | TGTGCCAGCAGCACATGGACAGGGACCATGAACACTGAAGCTTTCTTT
TRBD2 | TRBJ2-1 | TRBV4-2 | . | CASSPYGRAGGQNEQFF | TGTGCCAGCAGCCCCTACGGTCGGGCGGGGGGGCAGAATGAGCAGTTCTTC
. | TRBJ2-6 | TRBV18 | few | CASSPYGTFPSGANVLTF | TGTGCCAGCTCACCTTACGGGACTTTCCCCTCTGGGGCCAACGTCCTGACTTTC
TRBD1 | TRBJ1-1 | TRBV5-5 | few | CASSLVGGLMNTEAFF | TGTGCCAGCAGCTTGGTAGGGGGCCTCATGAACACTGAAGCTTTCTTT
. | TRBJ2-1 | TRBV12-3/TRBV12-4 | . | CASQPESGEQFF | TGTGCCAGCCAGCCGGAGTCGGGTGAGCAGTTCTTC
. | TRBJ1-1 | TRBV3-1 | . | CASSQRGGLGTEAFF | TGTGCCAGCAGCCAACGTGGGGGATTAGGCACTGAAGCTTTCTTT
TRBD1 | TRBJ2-3 | TRBV7-3 | many | CASSLMGQGTDTQYF | TGTGCCAGCAGCTTAATGGGACAGGGGACAGATACGCAGTATTTT
. | TRBJ1-1 | TRBV5-1 | few | CASSLNAVLNTEAFF | TGCGCCAGCAGCTTGAACGCGGTTCTGAACACTGAAGCTTTCTTT
. | TRBJ2-3 | TRBV20-1 | . | CSASGGFFTDTQYF | TGCAGTGCTAGTGGGGGGTTCTTCACAGATACGCAGTATTTT
TRBD1 | TRBJ2-1 | TRBV9 | . | CASSVDQGVEQFF | TGTGCCAGCAGCGTAGATCAGGGGGTTGAGCAGTTCTTC
. | TRBJ2-5 | TRBV11-2 | few | CASSYPYRDFQETQYF | TGTGCCAGCAGCTACCCCTACAGGGATTTCCAAGAGACCCAGTACTTC
. | TRBJ2-1 | TRBV4-1 | . | CASSQTSSRSSYNEQFF | TGCGCCAGCAGCCAAACCTCTAGCCGGAGCTCCTACAATGAGCAGTTCTTC
. | TRBJ2-7 | TRBV6-1 | few | CASSQMSKALFSYEQYF | TGTGCCAGCAGTCAGATGTCCAAGGCCCTATTCTCCTACGAGCAGTACTTC
TRBD2 | TRBJ2-1 | TRBV20-1 | . | CSAERTAGGPLNEQFF | TGCAGTGCCGAAAGGACCGCGGGAGGGCCTTTAAATGAGCAGTTCTTC
TRBD1 | TRBJ1-2 | TRBV5-1 | . | CASSLSGQGLGGGYTF | TGCGCCAGCAGCTTGTCGGGACAGGGACTCGGTGGAGGCTACACCTTC
TRBD1 | TRBJ2-2 | TRBV28 | . | CASRNRSRQGRKAGELFF | TGTGCCAGCAGGAATAGATCCCGACAGGGGAGAAAAGCCGGGGAGCTGTTTTTT
TRBD2 | TRBJ2-3 | TRBV12-3/TRBV12-4 | many | CASSSPRAGGPADTQYF | TGTGCCAGCAGTTCCCCCAGAGCGGGGGGCCCCGCAGATACGCAGTATTTT
. | TRBJ1-1 | TRBV3-1 | . | CASSPQRKYTEAFF | TGTGCCAGCAGCCCGCAGAGGAAGTACACTGAAGCTTTCTTT
TRBD2 | TRBJ2-1 | TRBV7-9 | . | CASARGLAGAGNEQFF | TGTGCCAGCGCACGGGGGTTAGCGGGGGCGGGGAATGAGCAGTTCTTC
TRBD1 | TRBJ1-4 | TRBV7-9 | few | CASSSPSQGTGEKLFF | TGTGCCAGCAGCTCACCTTCACAGGGGACGGGAGAAAAACTGTTTTTT
. | TRBJ2-7 | TRBV3-1 | . | CASSQGPFLGGYEQYF | TGTGCCAGCAGCCAAGGGCCGTTCCTCGGGGGTTACGAGCAGTACTTC
. | TRBJ2-5 | TRBV20-1 | few | CSVMAPRETQYF | TGCAGTGTAATGGCCCCGCGTGAGACCCAGTACTTC
. | TRBJ2-1 | TRBV5-1 | . | CASSLLGGQNNEQFF | TGCGCCAGCAGCTTGCTGGGGGGGCAGAACAATGAGCAGTTCTTC
TRBD1 | TRBJ1-1 | TRBV28 | few | CASNRGTLMNTEAFF | TGTGCCAGCAACAGGGGGACCCTCATGAACACTGAAGCTTTCTTT
. | TRBJ2-2 | TRBV28 | . | CATQEPPRTGELFF | TGTGCCACCCAAGAACCCCCGCGCACCGGGGAGCTGTTTTTT
. | TRBJ1-6 | TRBV14 | . | CASSQAGSPLHF | TGTGCCAGCAGCCAAGCTGGTTCACCCCTCCACTTT
. | TRBJ2-2 | TRBV29-1 | many | CSVEMVWGNAGELFF | TGCAGCGTTGAAATGGTATGGGGGAACGCCGGGGAGCTGTTTTTT
. | TRBJ2-1 | TRBV6-1 | . | CASSPGTANLYNEQFF | TGTGCCAGCAGTCCCGGAACAGCGAATCTATACAATGAGCAGTTCTTC
. | TRBJ2-7 | TRBV20-1 | . | CSARLKRADPFLGSSYEQYF | TGCAGTGCTAGGTTAAAGAGGGCAGACCCGTTTTTGGGGAGCTCCTACGAGCAGTACTTC
TRBD2 | TRBJ2-1 | TRBV7-6 | . | CASSFGGTTEQFF | TGTGCCAGCAGCTTCGGGGGGACTACTGAGCAGTTCTTC
TRBD2 | TRBJ2-1 | TRBV5-1 | many | CASSSRLAGIYNEQFF | TGCGCCAGCAGCTCCCGACTAGCGGGGATCTACAATGAGCAGTTCTTC
TRBD1 | TRBJ2-1 | TRBV12-3/TRBV12-4 | few | CASSPEGQGINEQFF | TGTGCCAGCAGCCCGGAAGGACAGGGGATTAATGAGCAGTTCTTC
TRBD2 | TRBJ2-5 | TRBV10-3 | few | CAISTSGGAQETQYF | TGTGCCATCAGTACTAGCGGGGGCGCCCAGGAGACCCAGTACTTC
TRBD1 | TRBJ2-1 | TRBV15 | . | CATSRLSGTGNNEQFF | TGTGCCACCAGCAGATTGTCCGGGACAGGGAACAATGAGCAGTTCTTC
. | TRBJ2-5 | TRBV27 | few | CASSQGGLLETQYF | TGTGCCAGCAGCCAAGGGGGTCTTTTAGAGACCCAGTACTTC